This T cell receptor beta chain is from a study of immune cell composition in non-small cell lung cancer. The study's findings and limits: Dominant in vivo tumour-associated clones were not shown to share tumour-reactive sequences.

The normal lung sample lay at least 3 cm, and maximally far, from the tumour. Assay used: immunoSEQ multiplex PCR; TCRdb lists only in-frame clones, some missing. The data hold 2,000 to 2,500 clones, with about 75% observed a single time. The V gene's germline CDR1 is SNHLY and CDR2 FYNNEI. Trimming took 6 bases from V and 0 from J; bases not matched to a gene: 6. The CDR3 extends over 15 amino acids. As for this clone: Antigen: not known.

The receptor's source is a human donor with non-small cell lung cancer. The rearrangement joins TRBV2 to TRBJ1-1, with TRBD1 identical over 8 bases. Source material: non-adjacent lung tissue. The CDR3, as DNA: TGTGCCAGCAGATTCGGGACAGGATTGAACACTGAAGCTTTCTTT. Encoded protein: CASRFGTGLNTEAFF.